The T cell receptor (beta chain) under discussion was sequenced for a study of T cells in women clearing cervical HPV infection. Study at large: Case blood was drawn when the lesion was first found; control blood after infection became undetectable.

Findings and limits, study-wide: Richness plus V gene abundances separated cases from controls with AUC roughly 0.88. Repertoire richness, not evenness, was significantly elevated in CIN3+ cases versus controls. It is unknown whether associations predate infection; no effector/memory or HPV-specific sorting.

The method was immunoSEQ multiplex PCR; TCRdb's version includes in-frame clones alone and lacks a portion of them. The sample has 25,000 to 35,000 clones. Regarding this clone: Its antigen remains unidentified. From the germline J gene comes the end of the CDR3, since the read stops 3 residues before it.

Germline V lookup: CDR1 MNHNS, CDR2 SASEGT. The junction had 9 bases not matched to a gene; V was cut back by 4 bases and J by 5 bases. The CDR3 totals 15 residues. Sequenced input: blood buffy coat. This clonotype was obtained from a woman between 18 and 70 years old with a cervical HPV16 infection that either progressed to CIN3+ or cleared (not recorded which). The chain recombines TRBV6-1 with TRBJ2-7; TRBD2 matches 9 bases. The CDR3 bases that were read are TGTGCCAGCAGTGCCATCAGCGGGGGGCTAAACGAG. Its translation: CASSAISGGLNE. The whole CDR3 reads CASSAISGGLNEQYF.